This T cell receptor beta chain was recovered during a study of cytomegalovirus exposure and HLA in healthy donors. Vbeta (60) and Jbeta (13) primers were used in the PCR. Sequenced by immunoSEQ multiplex PCR; TCRdb stores in-frame clones only, minus some. Among 60,000 to 85,000 clones listed, 70% to 75% were seen once. Points on this clone: The antigen is unknown.

The V and J ends lost 5 bases and 1 base respectively, with 11 bases between them. The CDR3 sequence is 13 residues long. CDR1 and CDR2 from the germline V gene are SQVTM and ANQGSEA. Findings of the study overall: Analyses of presence/absence relied on an assumption of roughly uniform sequencing depth across donors. Certain sequence variants were highly shared and formed a cluster, and this cluster was likely a sequencing artifact. A later analysis showed HLA-associated TCR beta chains outstripping equally common others in clonal expansion.

The chain recombines TRBV29-1 with TRBJ1-1; D not certain. The sequenced sample consisted of PBMCs. The clonotype originates from a human donor in good health. The CDR3 loop reads CSVLPGPNTEAFF. The CDR3 region has the DNA TGCAGCGTTCTGCCCGGTCCGAACACTGAAGCTTTCTTT.